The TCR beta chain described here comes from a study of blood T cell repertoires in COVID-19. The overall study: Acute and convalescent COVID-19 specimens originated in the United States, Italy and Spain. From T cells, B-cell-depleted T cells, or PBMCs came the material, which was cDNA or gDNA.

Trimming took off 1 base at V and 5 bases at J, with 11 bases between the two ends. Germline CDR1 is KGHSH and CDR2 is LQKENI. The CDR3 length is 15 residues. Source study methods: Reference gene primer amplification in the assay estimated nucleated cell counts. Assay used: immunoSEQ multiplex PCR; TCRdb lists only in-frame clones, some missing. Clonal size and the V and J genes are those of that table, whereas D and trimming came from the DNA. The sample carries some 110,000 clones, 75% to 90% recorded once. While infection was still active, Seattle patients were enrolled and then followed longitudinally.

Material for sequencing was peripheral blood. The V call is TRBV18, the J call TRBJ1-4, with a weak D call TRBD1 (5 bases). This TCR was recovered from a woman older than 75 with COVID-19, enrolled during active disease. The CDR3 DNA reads TGTGCCAGCTCACCACAGCAGGGTGGAAATGAAAAACTGTTTTTT. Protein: CASSPQQGGNEKLFF.